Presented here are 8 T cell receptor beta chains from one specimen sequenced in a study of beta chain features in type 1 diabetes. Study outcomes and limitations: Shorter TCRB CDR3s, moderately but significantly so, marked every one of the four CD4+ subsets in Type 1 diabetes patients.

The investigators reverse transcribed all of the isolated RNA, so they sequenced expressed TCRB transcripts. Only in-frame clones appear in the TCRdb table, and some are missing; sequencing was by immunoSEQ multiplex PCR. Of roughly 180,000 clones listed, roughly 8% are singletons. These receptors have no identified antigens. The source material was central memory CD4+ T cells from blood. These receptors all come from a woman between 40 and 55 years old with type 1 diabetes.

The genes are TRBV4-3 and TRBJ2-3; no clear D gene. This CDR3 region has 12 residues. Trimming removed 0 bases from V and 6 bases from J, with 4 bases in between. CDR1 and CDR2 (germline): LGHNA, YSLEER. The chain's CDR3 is CASSQDEDTQYF. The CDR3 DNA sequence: TGCGCCAGCAGCCAAGATGAGGATACGCAGTATTTT.

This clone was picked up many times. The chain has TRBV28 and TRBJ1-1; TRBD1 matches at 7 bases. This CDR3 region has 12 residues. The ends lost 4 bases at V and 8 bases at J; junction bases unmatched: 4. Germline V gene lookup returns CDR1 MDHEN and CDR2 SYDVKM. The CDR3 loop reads CASSYRGEEAFF. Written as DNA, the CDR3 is TGTGCCAGCAGTTACAGGGGAGAAGAAGCTTTCTTT.

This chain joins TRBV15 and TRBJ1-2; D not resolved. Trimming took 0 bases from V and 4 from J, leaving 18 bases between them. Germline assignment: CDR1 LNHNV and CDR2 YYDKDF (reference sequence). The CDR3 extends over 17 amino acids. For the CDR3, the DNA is TGTGCCACCAGCAGAGATCCCACAGAAGGAACGTCCTATGGCTACACCTTC. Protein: CATSRDPTEGTSYGYTF.

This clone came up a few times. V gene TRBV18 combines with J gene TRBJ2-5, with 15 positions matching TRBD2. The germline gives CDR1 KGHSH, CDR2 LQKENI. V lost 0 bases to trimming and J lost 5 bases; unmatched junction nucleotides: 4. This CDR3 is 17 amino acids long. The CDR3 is CASSPPGLAGGSETQYF. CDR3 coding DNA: TGTGCCAGCTCACCACCGGGACTAGCGGGAGGTAGTGAGACCCAGTACTTC.

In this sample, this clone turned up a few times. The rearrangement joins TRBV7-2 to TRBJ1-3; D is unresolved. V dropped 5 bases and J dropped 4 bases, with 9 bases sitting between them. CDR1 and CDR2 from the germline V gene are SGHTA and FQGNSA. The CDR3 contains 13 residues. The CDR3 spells CASSISSGNTIYF. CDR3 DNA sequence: TGTGCCAGCAGCATTAGTTCAGGAAACACCATATATTTT.

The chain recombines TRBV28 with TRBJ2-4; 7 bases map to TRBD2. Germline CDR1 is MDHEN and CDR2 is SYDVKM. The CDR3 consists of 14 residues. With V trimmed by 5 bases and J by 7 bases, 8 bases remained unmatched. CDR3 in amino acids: CASSGGVSGNIQYF. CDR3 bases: TGTGCCAGCAGTGGCGGGGTTAGCGGGAACATTCAGTACTTC.

Here the CDR3 reads CASTYSLTETQYF. CDR3 coding DNA: TGTGCCAGCACCTATTCCCTCACGGAGACCCAGTACTTC. This chain uses TRBV28 with TRBJ2-5; D gene ambiguous. The germline V gene encodes CDR1 MDHEN and CDR2 SYDVKM. This CDR3 has 13 residues. V lost 7 bases and J 5 bases, leaving 14 bases between the germline ends.

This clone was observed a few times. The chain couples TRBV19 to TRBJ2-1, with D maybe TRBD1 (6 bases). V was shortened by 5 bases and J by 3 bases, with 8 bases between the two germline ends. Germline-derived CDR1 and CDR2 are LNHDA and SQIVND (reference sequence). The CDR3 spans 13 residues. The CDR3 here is CASSRTVYNEQFF. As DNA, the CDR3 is TGTGCCAGTAGTCGGACAGTCTACAATGAGCAGTTCTTC.